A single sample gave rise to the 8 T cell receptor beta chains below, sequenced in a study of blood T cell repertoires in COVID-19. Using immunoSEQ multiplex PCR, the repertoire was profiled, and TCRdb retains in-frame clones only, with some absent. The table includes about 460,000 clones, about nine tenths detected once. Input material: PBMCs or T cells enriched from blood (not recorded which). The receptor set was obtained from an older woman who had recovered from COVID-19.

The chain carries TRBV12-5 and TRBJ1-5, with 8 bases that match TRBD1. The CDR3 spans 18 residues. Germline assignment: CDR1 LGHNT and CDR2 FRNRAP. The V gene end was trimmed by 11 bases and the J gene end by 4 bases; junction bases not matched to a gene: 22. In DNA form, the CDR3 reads TGTGCTGGAAACTGTAGGACAGGGTTGGTAAGGTGTAATCAGCCCCAGCATTTT. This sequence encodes CAGNCRTGLVRCNQPQHF. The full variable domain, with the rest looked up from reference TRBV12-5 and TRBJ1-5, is DARVTQTPRHKVTEMGQEVTMRCQPILGHNTVFWYRQTMMQGLELLAYFRNRAPLDDSGMPKDRFSAEMPDATLATLKIQPSEPRDSAVYFCAGNCRTGLVRCNQPQHFGDGTRLSIL.

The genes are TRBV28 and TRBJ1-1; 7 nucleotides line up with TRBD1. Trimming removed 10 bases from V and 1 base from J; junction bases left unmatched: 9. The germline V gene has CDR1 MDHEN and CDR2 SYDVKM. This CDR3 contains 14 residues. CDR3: CANKRQGTNTEAFF. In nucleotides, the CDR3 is TGTGCCAACAAAAGACAGGGAACGAACACTGAAGCTTTCTTT.

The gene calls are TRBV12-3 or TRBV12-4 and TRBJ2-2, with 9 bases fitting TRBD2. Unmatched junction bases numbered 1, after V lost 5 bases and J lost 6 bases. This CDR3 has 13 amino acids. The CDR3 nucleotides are TGTGCCAGCAGTCGCGGGGGGGCCGGGGAGCTGTTTTTT. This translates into CASSRGGAGELFF.

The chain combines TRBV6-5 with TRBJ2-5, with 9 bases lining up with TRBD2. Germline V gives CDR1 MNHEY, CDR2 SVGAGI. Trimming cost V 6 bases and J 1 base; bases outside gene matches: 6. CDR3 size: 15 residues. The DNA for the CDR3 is TGTGCCAGCAGATCGGCGGGAGGGCCCCAAGAGACCCAGTACTTC. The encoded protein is CASRSAGGPQETQYF.

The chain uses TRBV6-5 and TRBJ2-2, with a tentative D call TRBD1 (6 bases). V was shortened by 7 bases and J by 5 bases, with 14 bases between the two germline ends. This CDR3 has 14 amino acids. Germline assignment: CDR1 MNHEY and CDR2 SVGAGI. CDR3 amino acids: CASNPDRTTGELFF. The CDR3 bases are TGTGCCAGCAACCCGGACAGAACTACCGGGGAGCTGTTTTTT.

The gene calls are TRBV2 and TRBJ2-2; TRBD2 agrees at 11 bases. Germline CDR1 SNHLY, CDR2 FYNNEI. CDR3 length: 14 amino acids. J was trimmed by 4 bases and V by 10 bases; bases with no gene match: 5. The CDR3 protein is CATNSGGGTGELFF. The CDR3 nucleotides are TGTGCCACCAATAGCGGGGGGGGCACCGGGGAGCTGTTTTTT.

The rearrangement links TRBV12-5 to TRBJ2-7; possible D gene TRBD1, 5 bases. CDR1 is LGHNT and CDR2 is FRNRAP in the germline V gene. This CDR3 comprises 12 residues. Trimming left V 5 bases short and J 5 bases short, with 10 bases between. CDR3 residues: CASGPAGNEQYF. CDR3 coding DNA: TGTGCTAGTGGTCCCGCAGGGAACGAGCAGTACTTC.

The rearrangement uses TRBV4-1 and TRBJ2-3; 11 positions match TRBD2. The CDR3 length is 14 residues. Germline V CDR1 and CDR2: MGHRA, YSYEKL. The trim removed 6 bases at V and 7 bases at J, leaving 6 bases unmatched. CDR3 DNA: TGCGCCAGCAGTAGCGGGGGGGCCGCGTATACGCAGTATTTT. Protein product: CASSSGGAAYTQYF.